A selection of T cell receptor beta chains follows, all from one sample in a study of T cells after posttransplantation cyclophosphamide. Method: immunoSEQ multiplex PCR; TCRdb's copy keeps in-frame clones and lacks some. The sample contains over 30,000 clones, none of them singletons. What was sequenced was PBMCs. All receptors derive from a girl aged 5 to 17 in good health, CMV-negative, and a related stem cell transplant donor. Each CDR3 is given with its conserved first and last residue. A D gene is named only where the DNA matches it firmly. Some rows mark clone size as missing; the rest say once, few, many or name a class of expanded clone.

>TRBV25-1|TRBJ2-7|.|.
TGTGCCAGCAGTGAATGGGTAAGCGAACCCAGGCAGTACTTC
CASSEWVSEPRQYF
>TRBV6-5|TRBJ1-1|TRBD1|many
TGTGCCAGCAGTTATACAGGGGACACTGAAGCTTTCTTT
CASSYTGDTEAFF
>TRBV10-3|TRBJ2-7|.|.
TGTGCCATCAGTGAGTCCTACTACGAGCAGTACTTC
CAISESYYEQYF
>TRBV7-2|TRBJ2-5|TRBD2|.
TGTGCCAGCAGCTTGGCCGGGACTATCGAGGAGACCCAGTACTTC
CASSLAGTIEETQYF
>TRBV28|TRBJ1-2|TRBD1|few
TGTGCCAGCAGTTTATGGGACAGGGCTCTTAGCAGCTATGGCTACACCTTC
CASSLWDRALSSYGYTF
>TRBV7-9|TRBJ1-2|.|many
TGTGCCAGCAGCTTAGGATTGCAGTCCTATGGCTACACCTTC
CASSLGLQSYGYTF
>TRBV2|TRBJ2-7|.|.
TGTGCCAGCAACGACTTCCCCTACGAGCAGTACTTC
CASNDFPYEQYF
>TRBV10-2|TRBJ1-5|.|many
TGCGCCAGAAGTACCCCCCCCAGGTGCAGCAATCAGCCCCAGCATTTT
CARSTPPRCSNQPQHF
>TRBV27|TRBJ1-3|.|.
TGTGCCAGCAGTTCTTCAGGGTTAGGGGGCTCTGGAAACACCATATATTTT
CASSSSGLGGSGNTIYF
>TRBV5-1|TRBJ2-1|.|many
TGCGCCAGCAGCTTGTCTTCTCGGGTAGGCAATGAGCAGTTCTTC
CASSLSSRVGNEQFF
>TRBV5-5|TRBJ2-1|.|many
TGTGCCAGCAGCTTACAAGGAGGAAGATACAATGAGCAGTTCTTC
CASSLQGGRYNEQFF
>TRBV4-3|TRBJ2-1|.|.
TGCGCCAGCAGCCAAGATATCGGTAGCGGTAATGAGCAGTTCTTC
CASSQDIGSGNEQFF
>TRBV10-1|TRBJ2-1|.|few
TGCGCCAGCAGTGAAATAGCGGCAGGACCCAATGAGCAGTTCTTC
CASSEIAAGPNEQFF
>TRBV28|TRBJ1-1|.|few
TGTGCCAGCAGTTTAACGGGGGGCGCGGGCACTGAAGCTTTCTTT
CASSLTGGAGTEAFF
>TRBV5-4|TRBJ2-7|.|.
TGTGCCAGCAGGGGGGACTTCTACTCCTACGAGCAGTACTTC
CASRGDFYSYEQYF
>TRBV28|TRBJ2-1|TRBD1|many
TGTGCCAGCAGTTTTCCGAGCAAGGGGACAGCTAGCCCCTACAATGAGCAGTTCTTC
CASSFPSKGTASPYNEQFF
>TRBV2|TRBJ2-7|.|many
TGTGCCAGCAGTGAAGCAATCAGGGTTGGCGAGCAGTACTTC
CASSEAIRVGEQYF
>TRBV4-2|TRBJ2-7|.|.
TGTGCCAGCAGCCCGGACACGGAACTCTACGAGCAGTACTTC
CASSPDTELYEQYF
>TRBV6-1|TRBJ1-2|TRBD1|few
TGTGCCAGCCCGGGACAGGGTGATAGCTACACCTTC
CASPGQGDSYTF
>TRBV10-2|TRBJ2-5|.|.
TGCGCCAGCAGCCAGAGGTGGACAGTCAGAGGGGAGACCCAGTACTTC
CASSQRWTVRGETQYF
>TRBV11-2|TRBJ2-7|.|many
TGTGCCAGCAGCTCAATAAGAGGGCGAGCGGCCTACGAGCAGTACTTC
CASSSIRGRAAYEQYF
>TRBV4-3|TRBJ2-5|.|.
TGCGCCAGCAGCCAACTCCTGACGGGCGGGGAGACCCAGTACTTC
CASSQLLTGGETQYF
>TRBV19|TRBJ1-4|.|many
TGTGCCAGTAGTAGCCCCCGGGACACAACTAATGAAAAACTGTTTTTT
CASSSPRDTTNEKLFF
>TRBV27|TRBJ1-5|TRBD1|.
TGTGCCAGCAGTTTAACCACCGGGACAGGGCTGGGCCAGCCCCAGCATTTT
CASSLTTGTGLGQPQHF
>TRBV28|TRBJ1-1|.|many
TGTGCCAGCAGTTTAATGGGGGCTCCGAACACTGAAGCTTTCTTT
CASSLMGAPNTEAFF
>TRBV30|TRBJ2-5|.|.
TGTGCCTGGAGTGTTTCGGGCCAAGAGACCCAGTACTTC
CAWSVSGQETQYF
>TRBV7-8|TRBJ2-3|TRBD2|few
TGTGCCAGCAGCATTGGACTAGCGGCCACAGATACGCAGTATTTT
CASSIGLAATDTQYF
>TRBV6-5|TRBJ1-6|.|many
TGTGCCAGCACCGCTCGGGGGTCCGGGCATTCACCCCTCCACTTT
CASTARGSGHSPLHF
>TRBV6-1|TRBJ2-3|TRBD2|few
TGTGCCAGCAGTCAACTAGCGGGAGCCACAGATACGCAGTATTTT
CASSQLAGATDTQYF
>TRBV30|TRBJ1-6|.|few
TGTGCCTGGAGACTTAATACAGGGCGGTATAATTCACCCCTCCACTTT
CAWRLNTGRYNSPLHF
>TRBV7-8|TRBJ1-1|.|.
TGTGCCAGCAGCTTAACGGGAGGTACTGAAGCTTTCTTT
CASSLTGGTEAFF
>TRBV2|TRBJ1-1|.|many
TGTGCCAGCAATAACCAGGGAGGAACTGAAGCTTTCTTT
CASNNQGGTEAFF
>TRBV15|TRBJ2-5|.|.
TGTGCCACCAGCAGAGATATGTGGACATTGCAAGAGACCCAGTACTTC
CATSRDMWTLQETQYF
>TRBV28|TRBJ2-7|.|few
TGTGCCAGCAGTTCCCAGGGGCGCGAGCAGTACTTC
CASSSQGREQYF
>TRBV28|TRBJ2-5|TRBD1|many
TGTGCCAGCAGACCAGGGGGTTCCCAAGAGACCCAGTACTTC
CASRPGGSQETQYF
>TRBV11-2|TRBJ2-2|TRBD2|many
TGTGCCCAACCCGGTGGTAGCGGGAGTGTCGAGCTGTTTTTT
CAQPGGSGSVELFF
>TRBV4-2|TRBJ2-7|TRBD2|few
TGTGCCAGCAGCCAAGAGGGTGGAGACGGGGGGGCCTTCGACGAGCAGTACTTC
CASSQEGGDGGAFDEQYF
>TRBV19|TRBJ2-3|.|many
TGTGCCAGTAGTATAGCAGGAGGGCCCATCGATACGCAGTATTTT
CASSIAGGPIDTQYF
>TRBV28|TRBJ1-5|.|few
TGTGCCAGCAGTTTAGAATCAGGGGTGGGCAATCAGCCCCAGCATTTT
CASSLESGVGNQPQHF
>TRBV28|TRBJ2-3|.|.
TGTGCCAGCTCGCGGAGGGATGGCACAGATACGCAGTATTTT
CASSRRDGTDTQYF
>TRBV4-2|TRBJ1-5|.|many
TGTGCCAGCAGCCAAGAGATCGGGATTGGGCCCCAGCATTTT
CASSQEIGIGPQHF
>TRBV5-6|TRBJ2-3|.|many
TGTGCCAGCAGCTTTGCAGTTCATACGCAGTATTTT
CASSFAVHTQYF
>TRBV28|TRBJ1-4|TRBD1|.
TGTGCCAGCAGTCCTCCCGGGACAGGGACTCTCAGTAATGAAAAACTGTTTTTT
CASSPPGTGTLSNEKLFF
>TRBV7-9|TRBJ1-4|TRBD1|many
TGTGCCAGCAGCACAAGGACAGGAAGCCATGAAAAACTGTTTTTT
CASSTRTGSHEKLFF
>TRBV15|TRBJ2-1|.|many
TGTGCCACCAGCAAGAGGGGGACGGCGTACAATGAGCAGTTCTTC
CATSKRGTAYNEQFF
>TRBV7-9|TRBJ2-5|.|many
TGTGCCAGCAGCTTACGAGGGCAAGAGACCCAGTACTTC
CASSLRGQETQYF
>TRBV28|TRBJ2-1|.|few
TGTGCCAGCAGTTTATCGGGGGGCCATGAGCAGTTCTTC
CASSLSGGHEQFF
>TRBV7-6|TRBJ2-1|TRBD2|.
TGTGCCAGCAGCCCGGGCAGCGGGATATCCTACAATGAGCAGTTCTTC
CASSPGSGISYNEQFF